The T cell receptor beta chain described here comes from a study of blood T cells in healthy people across ages. Worth noting for this clonotype: The antigen remains undetermined. Being one base from a much bigger clone, this may be a read error.

Alongside a J-beta primer mix, a sample-barcoded 5' primer served in a second PCR lasting roughly 7 to 11 cycles. Every sample produced at least 3 million CDR3-containing paired-end reads. TCRdb reanalysed the 5' RACE reads using MiXCR and keeps one entry per CDR3 protein. The table lists fewer than 2 million distinct CDR3 sequences, about 39% of them singletons, with under 30% in the top ten. V lost 1 base and J lost 10, with 17 bases in between. Per germline, CDR1 SEHNR and CDR2 FQNEAQ (reference sequence). This CDR3 has 14 amino acids. Study conclusions and caveats: Correlation between TCR beta diversity and naive T cell percentage was strong. Age advanced and TCR beta diversity per million T cells fell, roughly linearly.

V is TRBV7-9 and J is TRBJ2-7, with D perhaps TRBD1 (6 bases). Sequencing used blood. The source of this sequence is a human donor in good health. The CDR3 is CASSLEGGSGAQYF. For the CDR3, the DNA is TGTGCCAGCAGCTTAGAGGGCGGTTCAGGGGCCCAGTACTTC.